Listed here is a single T cell receptor (beta chain). The clone's antigen remains unknown. The junction departs from germline at one end; a sequencing error may be responsible. Sequences SGHTS (CDR1) and YDEGEE (CDR2) are obtained from the germline V gene. Taken from cysteine to phenylalanine, the CDR3 has 14 residues. CDR3 DNA only is kept here, 42 bases in frame from base 1. The donors were people with melanoma. Library construction relied on the immunoSEQ multiplex PCR assay. Not all clones reach the TCRdb copy of this immuneACCESS table, which keeps in-frame sequences only. Checked studies attribute under half of the gap to unresolved V genes and leave the rest unexplained. This sample holds 10,000 or so clones; roughly two thirds were observed only once. Roughly 14% of the sample belongs to the ten largest clones. This entry belongs to a study of CD4+ T cells in melanoma (dated 2022 in TCRdb). Context from the whole study: The study investigated neoantigen-specific CD4+ T cells in human melanoma.

Study-level results and caveats: Neoantigen-specific CD4+ T cells in melanoma were reported to have a range of differentiation states. The report described a correlation between neoantigen-specific CD4+ T cells and the function of CD8+ T cells, macrophages and B cells.

This chain is built from TRBV5-8 and TRBJ2-3, and TRBD2 aligns with 7 junction nucleotides. The specimen was cells from a culture (not recorded whether cultured in vitro). The receptor comes from a human donor with melanoma. For the CDR3, the sequence is CANSGTAHTNTQYF. The DNA sequence reads TGTGCCAACAGCGGGACTGCCCACACGAATACGCAGTATTTT.